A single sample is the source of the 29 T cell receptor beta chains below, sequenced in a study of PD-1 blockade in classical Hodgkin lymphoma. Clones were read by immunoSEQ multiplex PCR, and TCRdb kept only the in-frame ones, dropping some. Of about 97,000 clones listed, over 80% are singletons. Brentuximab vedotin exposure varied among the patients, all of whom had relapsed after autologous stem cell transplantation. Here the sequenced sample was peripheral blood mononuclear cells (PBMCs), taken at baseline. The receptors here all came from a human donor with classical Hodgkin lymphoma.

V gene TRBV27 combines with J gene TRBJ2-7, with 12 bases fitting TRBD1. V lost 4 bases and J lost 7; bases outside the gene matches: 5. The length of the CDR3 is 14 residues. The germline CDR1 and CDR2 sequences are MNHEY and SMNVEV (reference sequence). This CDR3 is CASSSGTGGREQYF. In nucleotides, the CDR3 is TGTGCCAGCAGTTCTGGGACAGGGGGCCGGGAGCAGTACTTC.

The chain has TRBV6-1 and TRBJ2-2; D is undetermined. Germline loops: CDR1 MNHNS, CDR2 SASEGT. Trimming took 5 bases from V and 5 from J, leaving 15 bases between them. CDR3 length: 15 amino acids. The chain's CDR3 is CASSLDLTVTGELFF. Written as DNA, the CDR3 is TGTGCCAGCAGTCTGGACCTTACGGTGACCGGGGAGCTGTTTTTT.

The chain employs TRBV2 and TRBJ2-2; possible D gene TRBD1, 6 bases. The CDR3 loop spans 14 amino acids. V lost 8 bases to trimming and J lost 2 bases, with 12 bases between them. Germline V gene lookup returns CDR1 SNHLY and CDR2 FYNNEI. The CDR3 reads CASGGRTNTGELFF. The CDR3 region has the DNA TGTGCCAGCGGGGGCAGGACTAACACCGGGGAGCTGTTTTTT.

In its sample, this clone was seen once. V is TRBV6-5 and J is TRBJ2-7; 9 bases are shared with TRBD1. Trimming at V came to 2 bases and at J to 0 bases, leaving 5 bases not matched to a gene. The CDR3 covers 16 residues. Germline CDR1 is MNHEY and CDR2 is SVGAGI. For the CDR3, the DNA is TGTGCCAGCAGTTACGCGCGGACAGGGGACTCCTACGAGCAGTACTTC. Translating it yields CASSYARTGDSYEQYF.

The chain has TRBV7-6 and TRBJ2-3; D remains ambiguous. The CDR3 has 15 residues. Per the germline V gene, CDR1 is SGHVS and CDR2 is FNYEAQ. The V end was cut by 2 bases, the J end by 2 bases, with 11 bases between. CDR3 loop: CASSLRIDTTDTQYF. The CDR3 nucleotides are TGTGCCAGCAGCTTACGGATAGACACCACAGATACGCAGTATTTT.

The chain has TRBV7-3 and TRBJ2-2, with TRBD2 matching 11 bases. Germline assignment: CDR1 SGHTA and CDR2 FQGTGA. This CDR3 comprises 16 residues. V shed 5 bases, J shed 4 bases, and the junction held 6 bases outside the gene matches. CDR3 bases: TGTGCCAGCAGCGACCTGGGACTAGCGGTCACCGGGGAGCTGTTTTTT. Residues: CASSDLGLAVTGELFF.

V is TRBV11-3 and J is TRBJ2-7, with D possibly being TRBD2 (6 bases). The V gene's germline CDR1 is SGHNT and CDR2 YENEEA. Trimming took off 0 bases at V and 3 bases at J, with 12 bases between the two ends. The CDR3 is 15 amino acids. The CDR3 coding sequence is TGTGCCAGCAGCTTAGATGGGGAGGCGGGCTACGAGCAGTACTTC. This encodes CASSLDGEAGYEQYF.

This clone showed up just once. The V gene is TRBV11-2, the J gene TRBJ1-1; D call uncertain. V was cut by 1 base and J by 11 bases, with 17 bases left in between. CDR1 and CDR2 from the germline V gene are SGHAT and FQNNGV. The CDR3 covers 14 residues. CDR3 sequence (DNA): TGTGCCAGCAGCTTAGGTCGGGAGGGATCTACCGCTTTCTTT. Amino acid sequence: CASSLGREGSTAFF.

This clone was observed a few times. Here the CDR3 reads CASQGYSGANVLTF. CDR3 in DNA: TGTGCCAGTCAGGGCTACTCTGGGGCCAACGTCCTGACTTTC. The rearrangement links TRBV6-1 to TRBJ2-6; D may be TRBD1 (5 bases). CDR3 size: 14 residues. V lost 9 bases and J 0 bases, leaving 9 bases between the germline ends. In germline, CDR1 is MNHNS, CDR2 SASEGT.

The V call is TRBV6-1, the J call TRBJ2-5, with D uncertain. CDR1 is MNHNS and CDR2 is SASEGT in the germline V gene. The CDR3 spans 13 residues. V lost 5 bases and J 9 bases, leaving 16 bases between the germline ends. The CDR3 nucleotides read TGTGCCAGCAGTATCCCGGGCCCTGGGGCCCAGTACTTC. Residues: CASSIPGPGAQYF.

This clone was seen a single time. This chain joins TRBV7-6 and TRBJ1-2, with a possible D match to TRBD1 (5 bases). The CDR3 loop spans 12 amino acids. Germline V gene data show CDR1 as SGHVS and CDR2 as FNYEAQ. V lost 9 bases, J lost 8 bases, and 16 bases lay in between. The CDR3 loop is CASMTGRGGYTF. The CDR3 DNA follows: TGTGCCAGTATGACGGGGCGCGGGGGCTACACCTTC.

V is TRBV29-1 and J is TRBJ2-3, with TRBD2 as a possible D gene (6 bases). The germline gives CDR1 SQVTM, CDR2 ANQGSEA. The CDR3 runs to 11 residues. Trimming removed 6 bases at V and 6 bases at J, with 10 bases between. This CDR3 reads CSVDRGDTQYF. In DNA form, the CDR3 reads TGCAGCGTGGATCGGGGGGATACGCAGTATTTT.

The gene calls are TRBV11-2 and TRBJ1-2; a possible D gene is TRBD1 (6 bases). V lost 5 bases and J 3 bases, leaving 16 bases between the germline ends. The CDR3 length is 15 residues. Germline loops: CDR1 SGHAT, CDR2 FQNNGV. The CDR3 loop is CASSLTLQGYYGYTF. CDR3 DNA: TGTGCCAGCAGCCTTACTCTACAGGGATACTATGGCTACACCTTC.

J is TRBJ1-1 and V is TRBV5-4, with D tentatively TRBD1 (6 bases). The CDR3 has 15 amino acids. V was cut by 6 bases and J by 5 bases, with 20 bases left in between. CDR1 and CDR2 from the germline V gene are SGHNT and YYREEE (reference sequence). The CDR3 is CASTPTRGGRTEAFF. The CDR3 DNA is TGTGCCAGCACCCCTACCAGGGGAGGCAGAACTGAAGCTTTCTTT.

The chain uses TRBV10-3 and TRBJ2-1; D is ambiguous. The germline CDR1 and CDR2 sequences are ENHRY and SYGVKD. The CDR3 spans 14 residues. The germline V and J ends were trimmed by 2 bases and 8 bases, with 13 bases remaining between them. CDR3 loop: CAISEAVATHEQFF. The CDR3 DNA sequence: TGTGCCATCAGTGAGGCTGTTGCGACCCATGAGCAGTTCTTC.

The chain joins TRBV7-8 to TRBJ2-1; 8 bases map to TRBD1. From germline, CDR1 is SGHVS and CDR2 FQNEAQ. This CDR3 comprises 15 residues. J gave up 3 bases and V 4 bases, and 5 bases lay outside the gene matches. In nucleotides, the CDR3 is TGTGCCAGCAGCTCAACCGGGACAGGCTACAATGAGCAGTTCTTC. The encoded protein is CASSSTGTGYNEQFF. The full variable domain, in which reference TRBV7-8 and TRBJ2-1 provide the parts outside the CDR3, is GAGVSQSPRYKVAKRGQDVALRCDPISGHVSLFWYQQALGQGPEFLTYFQNEAQLDKSGLPSDRFFAERPEGSVSTLKIQRTQQEDSAVYLCASSSTGTGYNEQFFGPGTRLTVL.

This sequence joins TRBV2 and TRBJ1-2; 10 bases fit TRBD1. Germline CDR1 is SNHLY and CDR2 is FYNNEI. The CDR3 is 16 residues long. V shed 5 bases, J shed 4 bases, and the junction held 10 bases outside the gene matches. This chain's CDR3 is CASSNPGQGMIYGYTF. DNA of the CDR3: TGTGCCAGCAGTAATCCGGGACAGGGGATGATCTATGGCTACACCTTC. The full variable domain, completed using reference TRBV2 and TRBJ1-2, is EPEVTQTPSHQVTQMGQEVILRCVPISNHLYFYWYRQILGQKVEFLVSFYNNEISEKSEIFDDQFSVERPDGSNFTLKIRSTKLEDSAMYFCASSNPGQGMIYGYTFGSGTRLTVV.

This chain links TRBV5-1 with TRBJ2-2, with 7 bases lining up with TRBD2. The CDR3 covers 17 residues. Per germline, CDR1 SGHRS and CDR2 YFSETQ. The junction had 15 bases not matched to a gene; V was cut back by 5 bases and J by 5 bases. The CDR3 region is CASRNVGLRERTGELFF. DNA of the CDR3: TGCGCCAGCAGAAATGTAGGATTGCGGGAGAGGACCGGGGAGCTGTTTTTT.

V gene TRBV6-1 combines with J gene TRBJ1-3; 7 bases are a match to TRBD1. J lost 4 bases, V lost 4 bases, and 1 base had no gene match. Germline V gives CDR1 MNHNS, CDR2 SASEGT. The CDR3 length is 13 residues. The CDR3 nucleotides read TGTGCCAGCAGTGGGACAGGCGGAAACACCATATATTTT. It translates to CASSGTGGNTIYF.

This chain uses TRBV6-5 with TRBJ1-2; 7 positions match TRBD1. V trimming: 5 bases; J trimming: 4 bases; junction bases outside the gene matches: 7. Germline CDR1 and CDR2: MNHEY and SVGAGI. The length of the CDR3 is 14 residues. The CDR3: CASSRGGGGYGYTF. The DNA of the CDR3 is TGTGCCAGCAGTCGGGGAGGGGGCGGCTATGGCTACACCTTC.

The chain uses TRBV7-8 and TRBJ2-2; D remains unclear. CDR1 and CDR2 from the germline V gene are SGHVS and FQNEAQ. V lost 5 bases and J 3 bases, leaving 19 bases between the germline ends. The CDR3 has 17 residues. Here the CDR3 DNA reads TGTGCCAGCAGCCCCCGCCAGGACGGCCGTTACACCGGGGAGCTGTTTTTT. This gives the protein CASSPRQDGRYTGELFF.

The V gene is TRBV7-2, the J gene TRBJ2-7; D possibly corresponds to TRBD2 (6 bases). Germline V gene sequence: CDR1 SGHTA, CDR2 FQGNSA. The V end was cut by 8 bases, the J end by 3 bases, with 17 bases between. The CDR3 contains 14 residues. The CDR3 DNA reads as TGTGCCAGCTCCCCGGGACTGACCTACTACGAGCAGTACTTC. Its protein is CASSPGLTYYEQYF.

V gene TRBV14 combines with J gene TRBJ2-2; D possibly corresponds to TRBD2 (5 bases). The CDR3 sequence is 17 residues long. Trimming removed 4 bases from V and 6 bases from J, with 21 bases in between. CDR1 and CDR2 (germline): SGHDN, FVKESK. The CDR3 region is CASSPRGVGISPGELFF. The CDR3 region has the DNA TGTGCCAGCAGCCCTCGGGGTGTCGGGATTAGTCCCGGGGAGCTGTTTTTT. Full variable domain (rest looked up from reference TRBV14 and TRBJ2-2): EAGVTQFPSHSVIEKGQTVTLRCDPISGHDNLYWYRRVMGKEIKFLLHFVKESKQDESGMPNNRFLAERTGGTYSTLKVQPAELEDSGVYFCASSPRGVGISPGELFFGEGSRLTVL.

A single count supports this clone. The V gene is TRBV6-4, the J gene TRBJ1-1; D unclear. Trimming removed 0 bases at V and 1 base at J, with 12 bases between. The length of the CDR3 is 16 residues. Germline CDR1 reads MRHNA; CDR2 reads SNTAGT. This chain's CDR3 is CASSDSFRLKNTEAFF. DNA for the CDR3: TGTGCCAGCAGTGACTCGTTCCGACTGAAGAACACTGAAGCTTTCTTT.

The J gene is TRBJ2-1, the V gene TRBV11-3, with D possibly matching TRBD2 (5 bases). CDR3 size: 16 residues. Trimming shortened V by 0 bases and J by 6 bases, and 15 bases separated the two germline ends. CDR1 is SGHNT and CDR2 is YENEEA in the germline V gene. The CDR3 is CASSLDGGGWGNEQFF. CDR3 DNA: TGTGCCAGCAGCTTAGATGGTGGCGGGTGGGGCAATGAGCAGTTCTTC.

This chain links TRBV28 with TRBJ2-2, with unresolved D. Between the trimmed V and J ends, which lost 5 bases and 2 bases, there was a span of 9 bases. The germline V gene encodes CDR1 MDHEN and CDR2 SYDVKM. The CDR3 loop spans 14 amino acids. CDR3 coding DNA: TGTGCCAGCAGTCCCTGGCCTAACACCGGGGAGCTGTTTTTT. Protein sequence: CASSPWPNTGELFF.

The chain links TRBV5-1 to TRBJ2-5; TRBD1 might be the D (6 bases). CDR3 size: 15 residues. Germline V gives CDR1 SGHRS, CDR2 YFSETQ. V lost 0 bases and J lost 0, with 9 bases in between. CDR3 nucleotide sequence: TGCGCCAGCAGCTTGGTAGGACAGAACCAAGAGACCCAGTACTTC. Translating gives CASSLVGQNQETQYF.

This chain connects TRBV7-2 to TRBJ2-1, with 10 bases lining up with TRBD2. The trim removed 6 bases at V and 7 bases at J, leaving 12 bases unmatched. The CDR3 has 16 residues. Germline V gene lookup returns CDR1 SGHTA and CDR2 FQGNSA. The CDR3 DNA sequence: TGTGCCAGCAGTTTTTCCCCGGGACTAGCGAATAATGAGCAGTTCTTC. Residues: CASSFSPGLANNEQFF.

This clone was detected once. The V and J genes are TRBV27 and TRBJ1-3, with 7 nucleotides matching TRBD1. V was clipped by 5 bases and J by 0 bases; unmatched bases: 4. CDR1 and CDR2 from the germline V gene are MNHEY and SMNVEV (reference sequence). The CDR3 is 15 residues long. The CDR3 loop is CASSPTGASGNTIYF. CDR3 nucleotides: TGTGCCAGCAGTCCCACAGGGGCCTCTGGAAACACCATATATTTT.